Listed below are T cell receptor beta chains from one sample, sequenced in a study of blood T cell repertoires in COVID-19. TCRdb's table, derived via immunoSEQ multiplex PCR, lists solely in-frame clones and lacks some. The table includes 37,000 or so clones, around 87% detected once. The sequenced material came from peripheral blood. Source of these receptors: a man aged 65-85 years with acute or convalescent COVID-19. Both conserved end residues are part of each CDR3. Fields, in order: clone size, J gene, D gene, V gene, CDR3 DNA, CDR3 protein. The D gene is left open where the match is weak. Some rows have no size entry. The others give once, few or many, or a class for an expanded clone.

. | TRBJ1-4 | . | TRBV11-2 | TGTGCCAGCAGCTTAGGCGGAAATGAAAAACTGTTTTTT | CASSLGGNEKLFF
. | TRBJ1-1 | TRBD1 | TRBV7-9 | TGTGCCAGCAGTTTATACCGGGACAGGGTAGCTGAAGCTTTCTTT | CASSLYRDRVAEAFF
once | TRBJ2-7 | . | TRBV7-7 | TGTGCCAGCAGCCGGGGGTTAGGACTGACGGCCGAGCAGTACTTC | CASSRGLGLTAEQYF
. | TRBJ2-2 | TRBD1 | TRBV30 | TGTGGCCATGGGGACAGGAGGAACACCGGGGAGCTGTTTTTT | CGHGDRRNTGELFF
. | TRBJ2-1 | TRBD2 | TRBV4-3 | TGCGCCAGCTCAGGACTAGCGGGAGGGAGCTCCTACAATGAGCAGTTCTTC | CASSGLAGGSSYNEQFF
. | TRBJ1-5 | . | TRBV7-2 | TGTGCCAGCAGCTTAGAGAGTAATCAGCCCCAGCATTTT | CASSLESNQPQHF
. | TRBJ1-1 | TRBD1 | TRBV19 | TGTGCCAGTAGAAACAGGGGGTCTGAAGCTTTCTTT | CASRNRGSEAFF
. | TRBJ2-5 | . | TRBV3-1/TRBV3-2 | TGTGCCAGCAGCCAACCCTCGGTGGAGACCCAGTACTTC | CASSQPSVETQYF
. | TRBJ1-4 | TRBD1 | TRBV7-9 | TGTGCCAGCAGCTTAGAGGGGGCCTTTAATGAAAAACTGTTTTTT | CASSLEGAFNEKLFF
. | TRBJ1-2 | . | TRBV6-1 | TGTGCCAGCAGTGAATTGGACAGCCTGAGTGGCTACACCTTC | CASSELDSLSGYTF